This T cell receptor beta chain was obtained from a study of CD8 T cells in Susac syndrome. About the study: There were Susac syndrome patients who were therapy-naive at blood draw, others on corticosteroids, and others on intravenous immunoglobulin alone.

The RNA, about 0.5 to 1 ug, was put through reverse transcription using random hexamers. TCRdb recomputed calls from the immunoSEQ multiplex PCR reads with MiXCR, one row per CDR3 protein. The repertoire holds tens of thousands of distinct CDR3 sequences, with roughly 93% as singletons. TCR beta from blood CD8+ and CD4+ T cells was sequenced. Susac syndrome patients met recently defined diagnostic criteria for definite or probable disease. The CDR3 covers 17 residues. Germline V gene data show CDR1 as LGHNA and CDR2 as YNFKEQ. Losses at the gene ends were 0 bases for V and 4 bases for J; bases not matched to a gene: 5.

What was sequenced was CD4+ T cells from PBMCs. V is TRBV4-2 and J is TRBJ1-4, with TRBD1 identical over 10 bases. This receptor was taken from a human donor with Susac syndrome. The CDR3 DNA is TGTGCCAGCAGCCAAGATCGACGGGACAGGGGTAATGAAAAACTGTTTTTT. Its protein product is CASSQDRRDRGNEKLFF.